Listed below are T cell receptor beta chains from one sample, sequenced in a study of blood T cell repertoires in COVID-19. Data came from immunoSEQ multiplex PCR; TCRdb stores just in-frame clones and leaves some out. The sample yields approximately 99,000 clones, 65% to 80% seen once. Input material: peripheral blood. Receptor source: a woman between 35 and 50 years old with acute or convalescent COVID-19. Each CDR3 is given with its conserved first and last residue. The D gene is left open where the match is weak. Size values are once, few and many counts, or a class for expanded clones, and some rows have none.

d_call j_call v_call clone_size cdr3_aa cdr3_nt
NA TRBJ1-4 TRBV12-3/TRBV12-4 NA CASSLRGEKLFF TGTGCCAGCAGTTTAAGGGGTGAAAAACTGTTTTTT
NA TRBJ2-3 TRBV6-5 NA CASSYSRRTDTQYF TGTGCCAGCAGTTACTCGCGCCGCACAGATACGCAGTATTTT
NA TRBJ2-1 TRBV7-9 NA CASSQGTYNEQFF TGTGCCAGCAGCCAGGGGACCTACAATGAGCAGTTCTTC
NA TRBJ1-1 TRBV5-5 few CASSLSSTEAFF TGTGCCAGCAGCCTGAGTAGCACTGAAGCTTTCTTT
TRBD1 TRBJ2-3 TRBV7-3 once CASSYRGLRGRCTDTQYF TGTGCCAGCAGCTACCGGGGCCTTAGGGGGCGATGCACAGATACGCAGTATTTT
NA TRBJ2-2 TRBV6-5 NA CASSRGSNTGELFF TGTGCCAGCAGCAGGGGCTCGAACACCGGGGAGCTGTTTTTT
NA TRBJ2-2 TRBV5-6 NA CASSLAFGELFF TGTGCCAGCAGCTTGGCCTTTGGGGAGCTGTTTTTT
TRBD1 TRBJ2-7 TRBV6-1 NA CASSDEGASYEQYF TGTGCCAGCAGTGATGAGGGGGCCTCCTACGAGCAGTACTTC
TRBD2 TRBJ2-3 TRBV9 NA CASSVARGGDTQYF TGTGCCAGCAGCGTAGCTAGGGGAGGGGATACGCAGTATTTT
TRBD2 TRBJ2-1 TRBV7-2 NA CASSRTSGGANEQFF TGTGCCAGCAGCCGGACTAGCGGGGGGGCCAATGAGCAGTTCTTC
NA TRBJ2-2 TRBV14 NA CASSYFTTNTGELFF TGTGCCAGCAGCTATTTCACTACGAACACCGGGGAGCTGTTTTTT
TRBD2 TRBJ2-3 TRBV5-1 once CASSPPLAGDTDTQYF TGCGCCAGCAGCCCCCCACTAGCGGGAGACACAGATACGCAGTATTTT
TRBD1 TRBJ2-7 TRBV20-1 few CSASKTGNNYEQYF TGCAGTGCTAGTAAGACAGGGAATAACTACGAGCAGTACTTC
NA TRBJ1-2 TRBV2 NA CASKSRGIYGYTF TGTGCCAGCAAAAGTAGGGGGATCTATGGCTACACCTTC
NA TRBJ2-4 TRBV7-9 NA CASSSQGNIQYF TGTGCCAGCAGCTCTCAGGGTAACATTCAGTACTTC
TRBD1 TRBJ2-1 TRBV2 NA CASSGGGQGGFYNEQFF TGTGCCAGCAGTGGGGGTGGACAGGGGGGCTTCTACAATGAGCAGTTCTTC
TRBD1 TRBJ1-5 TRBV5-1 few CASSLDGTGRQPQHF TGCGCCAGCAGCTTGGATGGGACAGGGCGTCAGCCCCAGCATTTT
NA TRBJ1-1 TRBV6-5 NA CASRGDRPMNTEAFF TGTGCCAGCAGGGGCGACAGGCCTATGAACACTGAAGCTTTCTTT
NA TRBJ1-2 TRBV19 few CASSITQGGSGYTF TGTGCCAGTAGTATAACCCAGGGAGGAAGTGGCTACACCTTC
NA TRBJ2-1 TRBV7-9 NA CASNIAGSLAVPQFF TGTGCCAGCAACATTGCGGGTTCTTTGGCGGTACCTCAGTTCTTC
TRBD1 TRBJ2-3 TRBV2 NA CASSDWGQGIDTQYF TGTGCCAGCAGTGACTGGGGACAGGGCATAGATACGCAGTATTTT
TRBD1 TRBJ1-2 TRBV5-1 NA CASKPGTGESSGYTF TGCGCCAGCAAACCTGGGACAGGGGAATCTAGCGGCTACACCTTC
TRBD2 TRBJ2-5 TRBV7-2 many CASSLYRGGKETQYF TGTGCCAGCAGCTTATATCGGGGGGGGAAGGAGACCCAGTACTTC
NA TRBJ2-1 TRBV7-2 once CASSLWGVLADSAFF TGTGCCAGCAGCTTATGGGGGGTTTTGGCCGACAGTGCGTTCTTC
NA TRBJ1-6 TRBV30 NA CAWSAQESLHSPLHF TGTGCCTGGAGTGCACAGGAGAGCCTTCATTCACCCCTCCACTTT
TRBD2 TRBJ2-3 TRBV2 NA CASSRTSGNVGDTQYF TGTGCCAGCAGTCGGACTAGCGGGAACGTGGGGGATACGCAGTATTTT